The text below deals with one T cell receptor (beta chain). Enrollment of patients from Seattle took place during active infection, with longitudinal follow-up. The sample belongs to a study of blood T cell repertoires in COVID-19. At the level of the study: The United States, Italy and Spain provided the acute and convalescent COVID-19 samples. T cells, B-cell-depleted T cells, or PBMCs provided the cDNA or gDNA that served as material.

In the authors' methods: Quantification of nucleated cells was approximated via reference gene primer amplification. Some clones are missing from TCRdb's copy, which holds only in-frame ones; the method was immunoSEQ multiplex PCR. D and trimming were read from the DNA, whereas the V and J calls and clone size are those reported in that table. The sample consists of fewer than 350,000 clones, 88% of them appearing once. J gave up 7 bases and V 7 bases, and 6 bases lay outside the gene matches. Germline lookup yields CDR1 SNHLY and CDR2 FYNNEI. The CDR3 extends over 14 amino acids. Material for sequencing was peripheral blood. The rearrangement links TRBV2 to TRBJ1-6, with 8 bases that match TRBD1. The clonotype comes from a woman in her twenties or thirties with COVID-19, enrolled during active disease. CDR3 in amino acids: CASTGQGFNSPLHF. The DNA for the CDR3 is TGTGCCAGCACCGGACAGGGATTCAATTCACCCCTCCACTTT. Together with reference TRBV2 and TRBJ1-6, the CDR3 gives the full variable domain: EPEVTQTPSHQVTQMGQEVILRCVPISNHLYFYWYRQILGQKVEFLVSFYNNEISEKSEIFDDQFSVERPDGSNFTLKIRSTKLEDSAMYFCASTGQGFNSPLHFGNGTRLTVT.